This TCR beta chain was identified in a study of blood T cells in healthy people across ages. A second PCR, run for about 7 to 12 cycles, used a sample-barcoded 5' primer plus a J-beta primer mix. Each cDNA molecule was tagged by a template-switch adaptor with 12 random nucleotides. TCRdb re-called the 5' RACE reads with MiXCR, one entry per CDR3 protein. The sample holds more than 500,000 distinct CDR3 sequences; approximately 26% are singletons and the top ten take approximately 3.6%. This CDR3 is built from 14 residues. Germline values: CDR1 SGHRS, CDR2 YFSETQ. Trimming took 0 bases from V and 1 from J, leaving 8 bases between them. The sample was also linked to a second study, of T cells of mothers and their children.

The chain is built from TRBV5-1 and TRBJ2-7; D gene ambiguous. This TCR derives from a boy aged 2 to 10 in good health. Sequenced material: blood. The CDR3 bases are TGCGCCAGCAGCTTGGGGGCCGATTCCTACGAGCAGTACTTC. Amino acid sequence: CASSLGADSYEQYF.